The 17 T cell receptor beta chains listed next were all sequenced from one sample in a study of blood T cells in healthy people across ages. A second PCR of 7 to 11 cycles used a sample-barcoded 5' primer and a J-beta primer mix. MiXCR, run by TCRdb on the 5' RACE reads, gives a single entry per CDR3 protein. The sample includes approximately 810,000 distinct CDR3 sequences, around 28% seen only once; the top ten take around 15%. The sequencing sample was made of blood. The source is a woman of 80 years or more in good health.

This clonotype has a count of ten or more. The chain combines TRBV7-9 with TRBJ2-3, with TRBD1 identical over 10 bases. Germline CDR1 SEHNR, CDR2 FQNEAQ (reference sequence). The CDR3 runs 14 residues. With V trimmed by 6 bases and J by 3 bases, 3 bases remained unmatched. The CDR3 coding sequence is TGTGCCAGCAGGGGACAGGGGCGGACAGATACGCAGTATTTT. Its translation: CASRGQGRTDTQYF.

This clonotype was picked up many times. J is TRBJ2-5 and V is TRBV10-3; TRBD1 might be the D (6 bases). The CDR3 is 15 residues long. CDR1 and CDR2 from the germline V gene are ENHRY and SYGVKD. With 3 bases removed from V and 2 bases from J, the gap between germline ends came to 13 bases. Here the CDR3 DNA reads TGTGCCATCAGTGATCGGACAGCGGTACAAGAGACCCAGTACTTC. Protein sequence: CAISDRTAVQETQYF.

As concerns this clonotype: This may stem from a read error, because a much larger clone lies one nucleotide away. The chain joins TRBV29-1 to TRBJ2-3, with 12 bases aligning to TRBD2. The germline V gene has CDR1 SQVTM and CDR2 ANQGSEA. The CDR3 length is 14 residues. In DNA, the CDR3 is TGCAGCGTTTGGACTAGCGGGGCGACAGATATGCAGTATTTT. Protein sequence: CSVWTSGATDMQYF.

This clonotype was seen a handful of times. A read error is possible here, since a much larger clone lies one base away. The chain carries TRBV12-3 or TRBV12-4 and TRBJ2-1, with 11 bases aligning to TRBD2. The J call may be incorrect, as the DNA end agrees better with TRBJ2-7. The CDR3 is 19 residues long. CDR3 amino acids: CASSSLPETSGVSYNEQYF. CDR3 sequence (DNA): TGTGCCAGCAGTTCCCTCCCCGAGACTAGCGGGGTCTCCTACAATGAGCAGTACTTC.

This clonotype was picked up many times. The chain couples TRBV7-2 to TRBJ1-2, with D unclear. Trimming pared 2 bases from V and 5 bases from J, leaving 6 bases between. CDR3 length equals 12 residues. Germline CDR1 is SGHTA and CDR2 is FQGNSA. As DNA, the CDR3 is TGTGCCAGCAGCTTACGTCAGTATGGCTACACCTTC. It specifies CASSLRQYGYTF.

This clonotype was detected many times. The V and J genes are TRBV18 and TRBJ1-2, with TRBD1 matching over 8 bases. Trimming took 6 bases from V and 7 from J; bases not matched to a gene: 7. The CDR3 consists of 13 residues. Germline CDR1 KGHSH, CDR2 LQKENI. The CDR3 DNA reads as TGTGCCAGCTCCCGACAGGGGAACGGTGGCTACACCTTC. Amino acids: CASSRQGNGGYTF.

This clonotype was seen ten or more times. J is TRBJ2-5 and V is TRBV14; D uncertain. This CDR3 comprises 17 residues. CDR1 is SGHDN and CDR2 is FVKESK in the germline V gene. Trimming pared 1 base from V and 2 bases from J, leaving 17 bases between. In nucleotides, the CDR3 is TGTGCCAGCAGCCAAGTTCCGTCCACTCCAATACAAGAGACCCAGTACTTC. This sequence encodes CASSQVPSTPIQETQYF.

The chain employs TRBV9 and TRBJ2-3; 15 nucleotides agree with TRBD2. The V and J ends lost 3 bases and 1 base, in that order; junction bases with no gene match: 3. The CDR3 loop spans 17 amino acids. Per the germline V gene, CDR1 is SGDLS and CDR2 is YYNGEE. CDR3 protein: CASSAGLAGGGTDTQYF. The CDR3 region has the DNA TGTGCCAGCAGCGCGGGACTAGCGGGGGGAGGCACAGATACGCAGTATTTT.

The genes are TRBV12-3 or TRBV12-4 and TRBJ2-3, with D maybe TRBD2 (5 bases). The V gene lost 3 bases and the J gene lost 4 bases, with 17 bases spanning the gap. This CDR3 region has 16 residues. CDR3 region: CASSLSWLVGADTQYF. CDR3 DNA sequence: TGTGCCAGCAGTTTGTCGTGGTTGGTCGGGGCAGATACGCAGTATTTT.

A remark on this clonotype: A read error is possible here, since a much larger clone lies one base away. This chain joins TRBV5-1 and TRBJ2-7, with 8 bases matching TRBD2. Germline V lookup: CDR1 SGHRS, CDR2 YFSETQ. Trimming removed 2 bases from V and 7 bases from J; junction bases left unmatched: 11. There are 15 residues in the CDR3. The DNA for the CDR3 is TGCGCCAGCAGCTTCCGCGGGGGGCCGGAGAATGAGCAGTACTTC. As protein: CASSFRGGPENEQYF.

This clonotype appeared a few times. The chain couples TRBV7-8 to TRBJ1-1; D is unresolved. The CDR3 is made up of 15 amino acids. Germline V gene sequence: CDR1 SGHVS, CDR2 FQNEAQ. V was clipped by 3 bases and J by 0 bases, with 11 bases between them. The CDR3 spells CASSFQRVMNTEAFF. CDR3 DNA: TGTGCCAGCAGCTTCCAACGGGTAATGAACACTGAAGCTTTCTTT.

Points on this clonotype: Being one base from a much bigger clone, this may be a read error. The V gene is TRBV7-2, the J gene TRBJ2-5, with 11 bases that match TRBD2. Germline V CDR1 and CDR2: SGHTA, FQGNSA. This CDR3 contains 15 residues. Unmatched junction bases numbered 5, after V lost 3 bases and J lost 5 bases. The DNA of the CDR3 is TGTGCCAGCAGCTTTCCGGCTAGCGGGGGGGAGACCCAGTACTTC. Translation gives CASSFPASGGETQYF.

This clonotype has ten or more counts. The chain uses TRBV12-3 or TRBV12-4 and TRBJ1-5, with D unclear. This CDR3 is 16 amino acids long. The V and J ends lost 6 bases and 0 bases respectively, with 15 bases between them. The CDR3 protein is CASSSLAGHSNQPQHF. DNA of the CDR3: TGTGCCAGCAGCTCGCTGGCCGGCCATAGCAATCAGCCCCAGCATTTT.

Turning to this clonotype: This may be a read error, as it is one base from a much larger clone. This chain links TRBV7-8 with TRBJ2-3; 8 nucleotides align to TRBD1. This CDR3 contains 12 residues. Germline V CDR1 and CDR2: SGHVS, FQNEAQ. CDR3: CVIDRGGDTQYF. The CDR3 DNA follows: TGTGTCATCGACAGGGGTGGGGATACGCAGTATTTT. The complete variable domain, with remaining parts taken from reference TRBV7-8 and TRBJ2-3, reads GAGVSQSPRYKVAKRGQDVALRCDPISGHVSLFWYQQALGQGPEFLTYFQNEAQLDKSGLPSDRFFAERPEGSVSTLKIQRTQQEDSAVYLCVIDRGGDTQYFGPGTRLTVL.

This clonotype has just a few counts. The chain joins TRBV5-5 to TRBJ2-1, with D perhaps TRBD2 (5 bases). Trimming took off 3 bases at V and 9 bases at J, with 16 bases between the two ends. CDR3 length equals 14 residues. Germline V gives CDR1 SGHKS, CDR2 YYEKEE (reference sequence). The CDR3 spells CASSSPGLASEQFF. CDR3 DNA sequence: TGTGCCAGCAGCTCGCCCGGACTCGCGAGTGAGCAGTTCTTC.

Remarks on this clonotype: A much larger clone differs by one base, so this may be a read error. CDR3 nucleotide sequence: TGTGCCAGCAGCCCTCGGACAGGAGATTCCCATGGCTACACCTTC. As protein: CASSPRTGDSHGYTF. This chain links TRBV7-2 with TRBJ1-2; TRBD1 aligns across 7 bases. The length of the CDR3 is 15 residues. Germline-derived CDR1 and CDR2 are SGHTA and FQGNSA. J lost 6 bases, V lost 5 bases, and 12 bases had no gene match.

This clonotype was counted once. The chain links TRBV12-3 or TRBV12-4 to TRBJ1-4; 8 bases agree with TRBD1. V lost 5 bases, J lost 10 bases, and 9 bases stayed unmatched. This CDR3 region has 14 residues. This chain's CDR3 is CASSQQGGGLKLFF. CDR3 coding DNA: TGTGCCAGCAGTCAACAGGGGGGAGGCCTAAAACTGTTTTTT.